This passage covers 22 T cell receptor beta chains from one sample sequenced in a study of blood T cell repertoires in COVID-19. Sequencing was performed with immunoSEQ multiplex PCR; in TCRdb, only in-frame clones are kept and a portion is missing. The table lists approximately 460,000 clones, 89% of them singletons, with around 0.9% in the top ten. The specimen was peripheral blood. These TCRs come from a man between 18 and 29 years old with COVID-19, enrolled during active disease.

This chain uses TRBV11-3 with TRBJ1-1, with TRBD1 matching over 8 bases. The CDR3 extends over 16 amino acids. The trim removed 3 bases at V and 1 base at J, leaving 7 bases unmatched. Germline CDR1 is SGHNT and CDR2 is YENEEA. This chain's CDR3 is CASSFPLGQGNTEAFF. In DNA form, the CDR3 reads TGTGCCAGCAGCTTCCCCCTAGGACAGGGGAACACTGAAGCTTTCTTT. Looking up the rest from reference TRBV11-3 and TRBJ1-1 gives the full variable domain: EAGVVQSPRYKIIEKKQPVAFWCNPISGHNTLYWYLQNLGQGPELLIRYENEEAVDDSQLPKDRFSAERLKGVDSTLKIQPAELGDSAVYLCASSFPLGQGNTEAFFGQGTRLTVV.

The CDR3 nucleotides read TGTGCCAGCAGTCCAGCGACAGGTTCCAATTCACCCCTCCACTTT. This codes for CASSPATGSNSPLHF. The chain couples TRBV28 to TRBJ1-6, with D perhaps matching TRBD1 (6 bases). CDR1 is MDHEN, CDR2 SYDVKM, per germline. V was pared by 5 bases and J by 7 bases, with 15 bases between. This CDR3 comprises 15 residues.

This chain joins TRBV12-5 and TRBJ2-7; 7 bases align to TRBD2. The CDR3 has 22 residues. V gave up 0 bases and J gave up 3 bases; unmatched junction bases: 26. The germline gives CDR1 LGHNT, CDR2 FRNRAP. CDR3 loop: CASGLVRAGLSSTRPLIYEQYF. The CDR3 DNA follows: TGTGCTAGTGGTTTGGTACGAGCGGGGTTAAGCAGCACACGACCCCTTATCTACGAGCAGTACTTC.

This clone has only one observation. The chain combines TRBV6-6 with TRBJ2-5, with TRBD2 matching over 13 bases. The germline CDR1 and CDR2 sequences are MNHNY and SVGAGI (reference sequence). This CDR3 contains 17 residues. V dropped 5 bases and J dropped 1; count of bases not matched to a gene: 7. The CDR3 DNA reads as TGTGCCAGCAGTCCGGCGGGACTAGCGGGGCCCCAAGAGACCCAGTACTTC. Protein: CASSPAGLAGPQETQYF.

This rearrangement joins TRBV3-1 (or the pseudogene TRBV3-2) to TRBJ1-2; the D is unclear. There are 13 residues in the CDR3. V lost 6 bases to trimming and J lost 3 bases, with 11 bases between them. Germline V gene data show CDR1 as LGHDT and CDR2 as YNNKEL (reference sequence). DNA of the CDR3: TGTGCCAGCAGACTAAATGGAGACTATGGCTACACCTTC. It specifies CASRLNGDYGYTF.

The V and J genes are TRBV7-3 and TRBJ2-3, with D perhaps TRBD2 (6 bases). CDR1 is SGHTA, CDR2 FQGTGA, per germline. CDR3 length: 17 residues. V dropped 1 base and J dropped 2 bases, with 16 bases sitting between them. CDR3 DNA sequence: TGTGCCAGCAGCTTAATGGGCCCTCCGGGAGCCACAGATACGCAGTATTTT. Its protein is CASSLMGPPGATDTQYF. Combining the CDR3 with reference TRBV7-3 and TRBJ2-3 gives the whole variable domain GAGVSQTPSNKVTEKGKYVELRCDPISGHTALYWYRQSLGQGPEFLIYFQGTGAADDSGLPNDRFFAVRPEGSVSTLKIQRTERGDSAVYLCASSLMGPPGATDTQYFGPGTRLTVL.

The CDR3 region has the DNA TGTGCCACGGGCCCGGATCTAGCGGGGGACTACACAGATACGCAGTATTTT. Translated: CATGPDLAGDYTDTQYF. This rearrangement joins TRBV10-3 to TRBJ2-3; 10 bases agree with TRBD2. The germline V gene encodes CDR1 ENHRY and CDR2 SYGVKD. This CDR3 has 17 amino acids. The trim removed 10 bases at V and 2 bases at J, leaving 15 bases unmatched.

V is TRBV6-5 and J is TRBJ2-2, with D possibly being TRBD1 (6 bases). Germline lookup yields CDR1 MNHEY and CDR2 SVGAGI. Between the trimmed V and J ends, which lost 6 bases and 4 bases, there was a span of 15 bases. This CDR3 is 15 amino acids long. CDR3 in DNA: TGTGCCAGCAGGTGGGACAAGGGGTCCACCGGGGAGCTGTTTTTT. It encodes CASRWDKGSTGELFF.

The gene calls are TRBV13 and TRBJ1-1, with 7 bases matching TRBD1. CDR3 length: 16 residues. The germline gives CDR1 PRHDT, CDR2 FYEKMQ (reference sequence). The J segment lost 0 bases and the V segment lost 3 bases, leaving 7 bases of the junction unmatched. The CDR3 DNA sequence: TGTGCCAGCAGCTTCCGACAGGGTTTAATGAACACTGAAGCTTTCTTT. Translated, it gives CASSFRQGLMNTEAFF.

V usage is TRBV3-1 (or the pseudogene TRBV3-2) and J usage is TRBJ2-2; tentatively, D is TRBD2 (5 bases). The germline CDR1 and CDR2 sequences are LGHDT and YNNKEL (reference sequence). Trimming left V 7 bases short and J 1 base short, with 16 bases between. The CDR3 loop spans 16 amino acids. CDR3: CASTTALALNTGELFF. Written as DNA, the CDR3 is TGTGCCAGCACCACGGCGCTAGCCCTGAACACCGGGGAGCTGTTTTTT.

J is TRBJ1-1 and V is TRBV2; 7 bases agree with TRBD1. J was trimmed by 5 bases and V by 7 bases; bases with no gene match: 16. This CDR3 has 16 amino acids. Germline assignment: CDR1 SNHLY and CDR2 FYNNEI. DNA for the CDR3: TGTGCCAGCACCAAAAGAATACAGGGGACGGCGACTGAAGCTTTCTTT. Amino acids: CASTKRIQGTATEAFF.

As concerns this clone: This specimen includes other DNA sequences encoding the same CDR3. This chain joins TRBV12-3 or TRBV12-4 and TRBJ1-1; tentatively, D is TRBD1 (5 bases). Trimming removed 1 base from V and 5 bases from J, with 8 bases in between. The CDR3 contains 13 residues. CDR3 residues: CASSLGQGTEAFF. Written as DNA, the CDR3 is TGTGCCAGCAGTTTAGGCCAGGGAACTGAAGCTTTCTTT.

This rearrangement joins TRBV10-3 to TRBJ2-7; 9 bases map to TRBD1. Germline V gene sequence: CDR1 ENHRY, CDR2 SYGVKD. There are 13 residues in the CDR3. The J segment lost 7 bases and the V segment lost 7 bases, leaving 8 bases of the junction unmatched. This CDR3 is CAITRDREEEQYF. As DNA, the CDR3 is TGTGCCATCACCCGGGACAGGGAAGAAGAGCAGTACTTC.

The chain carries TRBV7-8 and TRBJ2-3; D is perhaps TRBD2 (5 bases). Germline V gene lookup returns CDR1 SGHVS and CDR2 FQNEAQ. With 5 bases removed from V and 2 bases from J, the gap between germline ends came to 20 bases. There are 17 residues in the CDR3. The CDR3 reads CASSPRDRTSPTDTQYF. The CDR3 DNA sequence: TGTGCCAGCAGCCCCAGAGACCGGACTTCTCCCACAGATACGCAGTATTTT.

This clone was detected only once. V is TRBV6-5 and J is TRBJ1-2, with 8 bases that match TRBD1. The trim removed 4 bases at V and 8 bases at J, leaving 6 bases unmatched. Germline CDR1 is MNHEY and CDR2 is SVGAGI. CDR3 length: 13 residues. The CDR3 DNA reads as TGTGCCAGCAGTTTCGACAGGGGAGGAGGCTACACCTTC. This gives the protein CASSFDRGGGYTF.

This clone is a singleton in its sample. The chain couples TRBV9 to TRBJ2-3, with 7 bases aligning to TRBD2. CDR1 is SGDLS, CDR2 YYNGEE, per germline. The CDR3 consists of 15 residues. J gave up 5 bases and V 4 bases, and 10 bases lay outside the gene matches. The CDR3 reads CASSSRAAGEDTQYF. DNA of the CDR3: TGTGCCAGCAGCTCCCGGGCCGCGGGGGAAGATACGCAGTATTTT. Drawing the rest from reference TRBV9 and TRBJ2-3, the complete variable domain is DSGVTQTPKHLITATGQRVTLRCSPRSGDLSVYWYQQSLDQGLQFLIQYYNGEERAKGNILERFSAQQFPDLHSELNLSSLELGDSALYFCASSSRAAGEDTQYFGPGTRLTVL.

This clone came up once. The chain joins TRBV19 to TRBJ2-2; D is possibly TRBD2 (6 bases). Germline CDR1 reads LNHDA; CDR2 reads SQIVND (reference sequence). V lost 6 bases and J lost 1, with 12 bases in between. This CDR3 spans 15 amino acids. CDR3: CASRPGAMNTGELFF. DNA of the CDR3: TGTGCCAGTAGACCGGGAGCCATGAACACCGGGGAGCTGTTTTTT.

This clone showed up just a few times. The chain carries TRBV18 and TRBJ2-5; 7 positions agree with TRBD1. Germline lookup yields CDR1 KGHSH and CDR2 LQKENI. The V gene end was trimmed by 10 bases and the J gene end by 5 bases; junction bases not matched to a gene: 13. The CDR3 sequence is 14 residues long. The CDR3 reads CATSGQAAEETQYF. CDR3 DNA: TGTGCCACCTCCGGACAGGCGGCCGAGGAGACCCAGTACTTC.

The gene calls are TRBV3-1 (or the pseudogene TRBV3-2) and TRBJ2-5, with D possibly being TRBD2 (5 bases). V was cut by 8 bases and J by 1 base, with 8 bases left in between. CDR3 size: 12 residues. Per germline, CDR1 LGHDT and CDR2 YNNKEL (reference sequence). DNA for the CDR3: TGTGCCAGCGCCAGCGGCCAAGAGACCCAGTACTTC. This translates into CASASGQETQYF.

The V gene is TRBV10-1, the J gene TRBJ2-1; 11 bases match TRBD2. The ends lost 4 bases at V and 4 bases at J; junction bases unmatched: 3. CDR1 is WNHNN and CDR2 is SYGVQD in the germline V gene (reference sequence). CDR3 length: 15 amino acids. The CDR3 reads CASSGTSGLYNEQFF. The DNA of the CDR3 is TGCGCCAGCAGTGGGACTAGCGGGTTGTACAATGAGCAGTTCTTC.

The genes are TRBV19 and TRBJ1-6; D gene unclear. CDR1 is LNHDA and CDR2 is SQIVND in the germline V gene (reference sequence). V was clipped by 1 base and J by 4 bases, with 14 bases between them. The CDR3 covers 17 residues. The CDR3 region has the DNA TGTGCCAGTAGTATAGTTCGCGGGCCGCTGTATAATTCACCCCTCCACTTT. Protein sequence: CASSIVRGPLYNSPLHF. Variable domain in full (rest from reference TRBV19 and TRBJ1-6): DGGITQSPKYLFRKEGQNVTLSCEQNLNHDAMYWYRQDPGQGLRLIYYSQIVNDFQKGDIAEGYSVSREKKESFPLTVTSAQKNPTAFYLCASSIVRGPLYNSPLHFGNGTRLTVT.

V is TRBV5-4 and J is TRBJ2-3, with 7 bases matching TRBD1. The J segment lost 4 bases and the V segment lost 5 bases, leaving 4 bases of the junction unmatched. The CDR3 sequence is 13 residues long. From germline, CDR1 is SGHNT and CDR2 YYREEE (reference sequence). The chain's CDR3 is CASRSQGADTQYF. CDR3 in DNA: TGTGCCAGCAGATCGCAGGGGGCAGATACGCAGTATTTT.